This T cell receptor beta chain was sequenced during a study of T cells in Graves' hyperthyroidism and ophthalmopathy. Findings of the study overall: Blood samples included most of the expanded thyroid clonotypes exceeding 0.001. It was a median approximately 6.9 months before onset that the model predicted ophthalmopathy.

Germline-derived CDR1 and CDR2 are KGHSH and LQKENI. The V end was cut by 6 bases, the J end by 2 bases, with 8 bases between. This CDR3 comprises 12 residues. This clonotype has just a few counts. Its antigen remains unknown. Amplified TCR beta CDR3 regions derived from RNA transcripts. HTBI primers were the set used in a first-round RT-PCR of the TCR CDR3. TCRdb reprocessed the multiplex PCR reads via MiXCR and lists one record per CDR3 protein. The sample contains about 560,000 distinct CDR3 sequences, approximately 16% of which appear only once. Exclusion of patients followed from uncontrolled infection, other autoimmune disease, pregnancy or lactation.

The chain joins TRBV18 to TRBJ2-7, with D perhaps TRBD2 (6 bases). The receptor was isolated from a woman aged 18-29 years with Graves' hyperthyroidism. The sample comprised blood. CDR3 DNA sequence: TGTGCCAGCTCCCGGGGGACCTACGAGCAGTACTTC. Translated, it gives CASSRGTYEQYF.